This T cell receptor beta chain was documented in a study of blood T cell repertoires in COVID-19. Overall study context: Sites across the United States, Italy and Spain contributed samples from acute and convalescent COVID-19. The analysed material was cDNA or gDNA that came from T cells, B-cell-depleted T cells, or PBMCs.

In its sample, this clone was seen a few times. CDR1 LNHNV and CDR2 YYDKDF come from the germline V gene (reference sequence). The CDR3 has 15 residues. The germline V and J ends were trimmed by 0 bases and 5 bases, with 12 bases remaining between them. In the original analysis: Amplification from reference gene primers served as the basis for estimated nucleated cell counts. Measured with immunoSEQ multiplex PCR; TCRdb has only the in-frame clones, and not every one. The V and J calls and clone size were taken over from that table, and D and trimming were inferred from the DNA. In the table there are 180,000 or so clones, approximately 84% of which are singletons.

The source of this sequence is a human donor with acute or convalescent COVID-19. The donor label of this sample is uncertain. This chain links TRBV15 with TRBJ2-3, with D perhaps TRBD1 (5 bases). What was sequenced was peripheral blood. CDR3 bases: TGTGCCACCAGCAGAGATAAGGGGATTGGAGATACGCAGTATTTT. It specifies CATSRDKGIGDTQYF.